The T cell receptor beta chain under discussion was sequenced for a study of blood T cell repertoires in COVID-19. Turning to the study itself: Acute and convalescent COVID-19 specimens originated in the United States, Italy and Spain. PBMCs, B-cell-depleted T cells, or T cells provided the cDNA or gDNA that made up the material.

Authors' methods: Researchers report that nucleated cell counts were estimated from reference gene primer amplification. Clones were sequenced by immunoSEQ multiplex PCR, and TCRdb holds only the in-frame ones, with some missing. The D gene and trimming were derived from the DNA, and the V and J assignments and clone size from that table. The sample records some 220,000 clones, roughly 85% being singletons. During active infection, Seattle patients enrolled and were then monitored through disease. V lost 0 bases to trimming and J lost 2 bases; unmatched junction nucleotides: 8. CDR3 length equals 16 residues. Germline assignment: CDR1 SGDLS and CDR2 YYNGEE.

V gene TRBV9 combines with J gene TRBJ2-7, with TRBD2 matching 7 bases. This receptor was taken from a man aged 50 to 59 with COVID-19, enrolled during active disease. What was sequenced was peripheral blood. CDR3 sequence (DNA): TGTGCCAGCAGCGTAGCGGCTAGCGGCAACGCCTACGAGCAGTACTTC. This translates into CASSVAASGNAYEQYF.